Detailed here is one T cell receptor beta chain. These data belong to a study of blood T cell repertoires in COVID-19. Across the study: Specimens from acute and convalescent COVID-19 originated in the United States, Italy and Spain. T cells, B-cell-depleted T cells, or PBMCs supplied cDNA or gDNA.

CDR1 and CDR2 from the germline V gene are SGHRS and YFSETQ. This CDR3 is 16 amino acids long. V gave up 6 bases and J gave up 6 bases, with 24 bases separating them. In the authors' workflow: Nucleated cell number was recorded as an estimate derived from reference gene primer amplification. Here immunoSEQ multiplex PCR was the method, and the copy in TCRdb shows in-frame clones only, minus some. Clonal size and the V and J genes are those of that table, whereas D and trimming came from the DNA. This table has about 160,000 clones, 85% appearing once. This TCR derives from a human donor with acute or convalescent COVID-19. The donor label of this sample is uncertain. The chain joins TRBV5-1 to TRBJ1-2; no reliable D call. Sequenced sample: peripheral blood. The CDR3 loop reads CASKYDTALRDNGYTF. CDR3 in DNA: TGCGCCAGCAAGTACGATACAGCTCTTCGGGATAATGGCTACACCTTC. The entire variable domain, with the rest obtained from reference TRBV5-1 and TRBJ1-2, is as follows: KAGVTQTPRYLIKTRGQQVTLSCSPISGHRSVSWYQQTPGQGLQFLFEYFSETQRNKGNFPGRFSGRQFSNSRSEMNVSTLELGDSALYLCASKYDTALRDNGYTFGSGTRLTVV.